This TCR beta chain was sequenced during a study of T cells in narcolepsy. Across the whole study: Enrolled donors included narcolepsy type 1 or type 2 patients and healthy controls.

V lost 6 bases to trimming and J lost 5 bases; unmatched junction nucleotides: 12. This CDR3 spans 15 amino acids. Germline CDR1 and CDR2: MNHEY and SVGAGI. Details on this clone: What it binds is not known.

Libraries were prepared by immunoSEQ multiplex PCR; TCRdb keeps only in-frame clonotypes and omits some of them. The data contain fewer than 35,000 clones, less than 90% of them singletons. Broader study findings: Autoreactive clone sequences were missing from some blood memory CD4+ repertoires. HCRT-specific and TRIB2-specific autoreactive clonotypes appeared among same-patient CSF and blood CD4+ clonotypes. Autoreactive clonotypes reportedly recurred in blood of same and different patients, not controls.

Sequencing used CD45RA- memory CD4+ T cells from PBMCs. The J gene is TRBJ1-2, the V gene TRBV6-5; 7 nucleotides agree with TRBD1. This clonotype originated in a human donor with narcolepsy. The CDR3 DNA reads TGTGCCAGCAGCCCCGACAGGGCTTCGGGGTATGGCTACACCTTC. It yields the protein CASSPDRASGYGYTF.